This T cell receptor (beta chain) was observed in a study of beta chain features in type 1 diabetes. The investigators reverse transcribed all of the isolated RNA, so they sequenced expressed TCRB transcripts. The protocol was immunoSEQ multiplex PCR, while the TCRdb copy is restricted to in-frame clones and leaves out a portion. The repertoire holds 300,000 to 400,000 clones, with around a tenth as singletons. Sorting with CD45RO/CCR7/CD25/CD127/CD95/CD27 yielded naive, central memory, regulatory and stem-like memory CD4+ cells. In regard to this clone: Its matching antigen is unknown.

Study observations and caveats: Among patients with Type 1 diabetes, TCRB CDR3s were moderately but significantly shorter in every one of the four CD4+ subsets. For TCRB rearrangement, an influence of HLA type remained unresolved here. A closer apparent resemblance between naive, central memory and Treg TCRB repertoires was seen in patients than in healthy donors. The study found fewer insertions and more deletions at VDJ junctions in type 1 diabetes patients.

The specimen sequenced was central memory CD4+ T cells from blood. The TCR comes from a young man with type 1 diabetes.

DNA for the CDR3: TGTGCCAGCAGCTTAGCAAGAGGAGATACGCAGTATTTT. The encoded protein is CASSLARGDTQYF. This chain uses TRBV7-2 with TRBJ2-3; no reliable D call. V was trimmed by 0 bases and J by 5 bases, leaving 6 bases between them. The CDR3 runs to 13 residues. Germline CDR1 reads SGHTA; CDR2 reads FQGNSA.